This T cell receptor beta chain is drawn from a study of CD8+CD57+ T cells in acquired aplastic anemia. A remark on this clonotype: Its antigen is undetermined.

Whoever was chosen for sequencing had shown CD8+CD57+ cell expansion by flow cytometry. Therapy had not been given to patients before blood sampling. General observations from the study: Patients versus controls showed no significant CD8+ Simpson's diversity difference. Patients and controls turned out to have roughly 31 CD8+ CDR3 sequences in common.

It was genomic DNA that served as the template for profiling TCR beta VDJ and CDR3. TCRdb called the reads again in MiXCR, with one record for every CDR3 protein. The table lists 160,000 or so distinct CDR3 sequences, 45% to 55% of them singletons, with under 40% in the top ten. CDR1 ENHRY and CDR2 SYGVKD come from the germline V gene. V was cut by 4 bases and J by 5 bases, with 14 bases left in between. The CDR3 is 15 amino acids. The source of this sequence is a human donor with aplastic anemia. Sequencing used sorted CD4+, CD8+, or CD8+CD57+ T cells (not recorded which) from PBMCs. V usage is TRBV10-3 and J usage is TRBJ2-2; the D gene is possibly TRBD1 (6 bases). The CDR3 DNA reads TGTGCCATCAGTGGATACACGGGGACAACCGGGGAGCTGTTTTTT. This codes for CAISGYTGTTGELFF.